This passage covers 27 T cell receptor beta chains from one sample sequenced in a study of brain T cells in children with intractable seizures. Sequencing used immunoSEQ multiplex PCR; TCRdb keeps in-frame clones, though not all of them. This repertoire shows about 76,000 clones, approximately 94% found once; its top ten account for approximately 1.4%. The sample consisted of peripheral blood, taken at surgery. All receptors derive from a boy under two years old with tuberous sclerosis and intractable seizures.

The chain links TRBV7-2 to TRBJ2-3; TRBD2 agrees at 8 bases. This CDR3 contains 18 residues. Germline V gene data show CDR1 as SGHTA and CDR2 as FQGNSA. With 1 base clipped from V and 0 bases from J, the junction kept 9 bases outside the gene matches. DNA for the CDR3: TGTGCCAGCAGCTTAGTTGGTCTAGCGGGTTTTAGCACAGATACGCAGTATTTT. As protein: CASSLVGLAGFSTDTQYF. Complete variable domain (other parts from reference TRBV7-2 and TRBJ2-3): GAGVSQSPSNKVTEKGKDVELRCDPISGHTALYWYRQSLGQGLEFLIYFQGNSAPDKSGLPSDRFSAERTGGSVSTLTIQRTQQEDSAVYLCASSLVGLAGFSTDTQYFGPGTRLTVL.

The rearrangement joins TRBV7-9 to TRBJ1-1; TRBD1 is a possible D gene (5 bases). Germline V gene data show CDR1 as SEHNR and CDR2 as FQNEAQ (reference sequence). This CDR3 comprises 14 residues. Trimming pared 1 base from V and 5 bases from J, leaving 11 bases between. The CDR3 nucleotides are TGTGCCAGCAGCTTAGATGGGGGTCGGACTGAAGCTTTCTTT. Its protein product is CASSLDGGRTEAFF.

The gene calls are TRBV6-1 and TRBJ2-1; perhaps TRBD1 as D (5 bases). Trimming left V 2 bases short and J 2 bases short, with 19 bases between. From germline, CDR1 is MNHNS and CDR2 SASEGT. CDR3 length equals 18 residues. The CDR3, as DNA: TGTGCCAGCAGTGAATACCAGGGCCTCATAGAGACCTACAATGAGCAGTTCTTC. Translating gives CASSEYQGLIETYNEQFF.

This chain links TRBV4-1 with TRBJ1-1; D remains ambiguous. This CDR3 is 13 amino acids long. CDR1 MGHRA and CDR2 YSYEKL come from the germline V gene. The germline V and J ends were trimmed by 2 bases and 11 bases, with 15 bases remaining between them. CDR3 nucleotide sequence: TGCGCCAGCAGCCAAACGCCCGTTAGTGGGGCTTTCTTT. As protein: CASSQTPVSGAFF.

DNA for the CDR3: TGTGCCAGCAGCCAACGCAAAGGGAATCAGGGCGAGCAGTACTTC. Protein product: CASSQRKGNQGEQYF. V is TRBV3-1 (or the pseudogene TRBV3-2) and J is TRBJ2-7, with D perhaps TRBD1 (5 bases). The CDR3 has 15 residues. The germline gives CDR1 LGHDT, CDR2 YNNKEL (reference sequence). Trimming removed 2 bases at V and 6 bases at J, with 17 bases between.

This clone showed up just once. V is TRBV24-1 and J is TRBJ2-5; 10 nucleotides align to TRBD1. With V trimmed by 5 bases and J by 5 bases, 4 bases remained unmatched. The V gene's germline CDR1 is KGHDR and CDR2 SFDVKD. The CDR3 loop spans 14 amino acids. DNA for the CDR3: TGTGCCACCAGTGGGACAGGGGGTAGGGAGACCCAGTACTTC. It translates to CATSGTGGRETQYF.

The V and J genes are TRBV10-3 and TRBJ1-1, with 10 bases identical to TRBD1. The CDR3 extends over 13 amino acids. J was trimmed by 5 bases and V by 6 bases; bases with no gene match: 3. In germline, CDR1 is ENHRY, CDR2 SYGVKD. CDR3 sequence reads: CAIRGQGKTEAFF. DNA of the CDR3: TGTGCCATCAGGGGACAGGGGAAGACTGAAGCTTTCTTT.

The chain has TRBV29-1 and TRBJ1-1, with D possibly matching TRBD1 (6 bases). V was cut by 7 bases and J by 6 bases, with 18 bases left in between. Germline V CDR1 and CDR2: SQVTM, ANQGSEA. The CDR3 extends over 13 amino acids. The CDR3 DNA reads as TGCAGCGCAGAACGGGGGGCGAGTTCTGAAGCTTTCTTT. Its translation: CSAERGASSEAFF.

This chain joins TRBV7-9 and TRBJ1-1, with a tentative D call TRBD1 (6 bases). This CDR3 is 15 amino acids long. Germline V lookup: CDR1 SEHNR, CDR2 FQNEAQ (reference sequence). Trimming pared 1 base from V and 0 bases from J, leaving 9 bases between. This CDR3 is CASSLEDSMNTEAFF. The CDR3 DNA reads TGTGCCAGCAGCTTAGAGGACAGCATGAACACTGAAGCTTTCTTT.

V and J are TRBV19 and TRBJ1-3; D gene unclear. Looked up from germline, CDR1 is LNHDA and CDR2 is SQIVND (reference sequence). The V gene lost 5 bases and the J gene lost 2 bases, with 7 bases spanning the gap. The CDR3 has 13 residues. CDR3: CASSGGTGNTIYF. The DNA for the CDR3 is TGTGCCAGTAGTGGCGGAACTGGAAACACCATATATTTT.

The CDR3 reads CASSLVEAVSYEQYF. The CDR3 region has the DNA TGTGCCAGCAGCTTAGTGGAGGCGGTCTCCTACGAGCAGTACTTC. The chain has TRBV7-9 and TRBJ2-7, with D possibly TRBD2 on 5 matching bases. The CDR3 totals 15 residues. CDR1 is SEHNR, CDR2 FQNEAQ, per germline (reference sequence). Trimming took off 1 base at V and 0 bases at J, with 10 bases between the two ends.

CDR3 DNA: TGTGCCAGCAGCTTAAGGGGGTCAGACTGGTCCTACGAGCAGTACTTC. As protein: CASSLRGSDWSYEQYF. J is TRBJ2-7 and V is TRBV7-8, with D possibly TRBD1 on 6 matching bases. Trimming took off 2 bases at V and 1 base at J, with 15 bases between the two ends. CDR1 SGHVS and CDR2 FQNEAQ come from the germline V gene. The CDR3 covers 16 residues.

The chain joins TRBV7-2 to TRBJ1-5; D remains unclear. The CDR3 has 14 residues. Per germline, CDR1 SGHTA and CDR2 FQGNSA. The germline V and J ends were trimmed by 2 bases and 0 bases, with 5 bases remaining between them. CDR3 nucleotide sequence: TGTGCCAGCAGCTTATTCCCTAGCAATCAGCCCCAGCATTTT. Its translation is CASSLFPSNQPQHF.

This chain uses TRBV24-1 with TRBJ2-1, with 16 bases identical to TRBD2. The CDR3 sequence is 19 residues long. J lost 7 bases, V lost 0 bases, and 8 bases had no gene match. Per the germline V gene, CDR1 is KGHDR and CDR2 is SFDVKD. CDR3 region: CATSDLGTSGGVPENEQFF. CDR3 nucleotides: TGTGCCACCAGTGATTTGGGGACTAGCGGGGGGGTACCGGAGAATGAGCAGTTCTTC.

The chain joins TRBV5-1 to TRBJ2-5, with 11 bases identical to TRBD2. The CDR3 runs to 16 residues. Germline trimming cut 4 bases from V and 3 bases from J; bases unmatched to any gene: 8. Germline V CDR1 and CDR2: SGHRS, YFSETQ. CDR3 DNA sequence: TGCGCCAGCAGCGCCCGACTAGCGGGATTTAAAGAGACCCAGTACTTC. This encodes CASSARLAGFKETQYF.

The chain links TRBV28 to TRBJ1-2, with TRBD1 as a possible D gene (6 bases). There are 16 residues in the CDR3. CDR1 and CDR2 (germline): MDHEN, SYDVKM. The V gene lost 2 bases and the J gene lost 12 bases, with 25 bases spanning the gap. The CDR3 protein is CASSLAMGAELFDDTF. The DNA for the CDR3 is TGTGCCAGCAGTTTAGCAATGGGGGCCGAATTATTTGACGACACCTTC.

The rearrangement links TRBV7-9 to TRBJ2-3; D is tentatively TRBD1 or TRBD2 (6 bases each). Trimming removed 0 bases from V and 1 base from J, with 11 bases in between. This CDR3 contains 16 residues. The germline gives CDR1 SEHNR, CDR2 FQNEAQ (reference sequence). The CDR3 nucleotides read TGTGCCAGCAGCTTAGCGCTGAGGGGGGGCACAGATACGCAGTATTTT. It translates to CASSLALRGGTDTQYF. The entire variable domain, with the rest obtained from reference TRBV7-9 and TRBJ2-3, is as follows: DTGVSQNPRHKITKRGQNVTFRCDPISEHNRLYWYRQTLGQGPEFLTYFQNEAQLEKSRLLSDRFSAERPKGSFSTLEIQRTEQGDSAMYLCASSLALRGGTDTQYFGPGTRLTVL.

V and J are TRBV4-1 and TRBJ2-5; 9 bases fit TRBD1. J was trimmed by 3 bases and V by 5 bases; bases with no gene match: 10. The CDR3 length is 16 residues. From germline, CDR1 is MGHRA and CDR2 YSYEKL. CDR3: CASSGQGKGTKETQYF. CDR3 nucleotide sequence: TGCGCCAGCAGCGGACAGGGGAAGGGGACAAAAGAGACCCAGTACTTC.

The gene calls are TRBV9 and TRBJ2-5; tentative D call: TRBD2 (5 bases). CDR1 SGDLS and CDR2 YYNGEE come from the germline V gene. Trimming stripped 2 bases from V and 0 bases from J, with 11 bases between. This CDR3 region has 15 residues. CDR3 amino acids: CASSVGWEYQETQYF. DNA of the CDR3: TGTGCCAGCAGCGTCGGGTGGGAGTACCAAGAGACCCAGTACTTC.

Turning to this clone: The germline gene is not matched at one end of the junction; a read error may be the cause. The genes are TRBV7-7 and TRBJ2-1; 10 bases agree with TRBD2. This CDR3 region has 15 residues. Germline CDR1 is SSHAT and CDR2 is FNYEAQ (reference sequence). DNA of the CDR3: TGTGCTAGCAGCTCTGGGACTAGCGCATACAATGAGCAGTTCTTC. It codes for CASSSGTSAYNEQFF.

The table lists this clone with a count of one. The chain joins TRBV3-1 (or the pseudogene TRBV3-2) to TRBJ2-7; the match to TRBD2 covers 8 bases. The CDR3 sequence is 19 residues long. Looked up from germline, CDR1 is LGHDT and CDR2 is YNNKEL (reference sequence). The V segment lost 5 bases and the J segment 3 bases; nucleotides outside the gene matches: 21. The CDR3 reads CASSTRIWGLSGSFYEQYF. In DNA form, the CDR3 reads TGTGCCAGCAGCACCCGTATCTGGGGATTAAGCGGGAGCTTCTACGAGCAGTACTTC.

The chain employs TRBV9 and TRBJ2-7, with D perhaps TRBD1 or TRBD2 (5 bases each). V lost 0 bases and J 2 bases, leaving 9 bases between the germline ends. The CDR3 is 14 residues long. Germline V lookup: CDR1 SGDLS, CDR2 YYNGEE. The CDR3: CASSVAGTPYEQYF. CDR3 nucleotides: TGTGCCAGCAGCGTAGCCGGGACCCCCTACGAGCAGTACTTC. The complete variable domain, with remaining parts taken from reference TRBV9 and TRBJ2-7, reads DSGVTQTPKHLITATGQRVTLRCSPRSGDLSVYWYQQSLDQGLQFLIQYYNGEERAKGNILERFSAQQFPDLHSELNLSSLELGDSALYFCASSVAGTPYEQYFGPGTRLTVT.

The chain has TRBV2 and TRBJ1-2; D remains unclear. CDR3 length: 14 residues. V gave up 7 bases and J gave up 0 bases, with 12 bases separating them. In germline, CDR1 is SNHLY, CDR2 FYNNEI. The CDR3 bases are TGTGCCAGCATATCGGCAACCACTAACTATGGCTACACCTTC. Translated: CASISATTNYGYTF.

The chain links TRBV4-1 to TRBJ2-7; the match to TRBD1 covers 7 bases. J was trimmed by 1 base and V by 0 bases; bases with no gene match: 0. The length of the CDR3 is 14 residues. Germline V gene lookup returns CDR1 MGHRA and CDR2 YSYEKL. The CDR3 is CASSQEQGSYEQYF. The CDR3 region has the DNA TGCGCCAGCAGCCAAGAACAGGGGTCCTACGAGCAGTACTTC.

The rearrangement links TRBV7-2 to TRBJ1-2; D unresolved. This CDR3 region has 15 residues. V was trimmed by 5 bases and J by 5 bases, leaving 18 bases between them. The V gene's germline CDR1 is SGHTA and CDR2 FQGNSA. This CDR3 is CASSPGGSRTYGYTF. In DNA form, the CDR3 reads TGTGCCAGCAGCCCCGGTGGGTCCCGCACTTATGGCTACACCTTC.

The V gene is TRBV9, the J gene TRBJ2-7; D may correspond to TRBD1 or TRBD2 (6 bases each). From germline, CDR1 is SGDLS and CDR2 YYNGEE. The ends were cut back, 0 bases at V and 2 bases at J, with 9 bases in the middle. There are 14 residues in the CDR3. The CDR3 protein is CASSVGRGAYEQYF. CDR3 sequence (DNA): TGTGCCAGCAGCGTAGGGAGGGGGGCCTACGAGCAGTACTTC.

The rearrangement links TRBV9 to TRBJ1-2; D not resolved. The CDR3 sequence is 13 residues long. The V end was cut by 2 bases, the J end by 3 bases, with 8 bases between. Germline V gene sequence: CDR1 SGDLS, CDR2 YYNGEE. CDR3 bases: TGTGCCAGCAGCGTCTCTCCAGACTATGGCTACACCTTC. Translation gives CASSVSPDYGYTF.